A single T cell receptor beta chain is shown here with its context. The CDR3 spans 12 residues. CDR1 is WSHSY, CDR2 SAAADI, per germline. V shed 6 bases and J shed 6 bases, with 9 bases lying between them. Per the original data handling: Amplified reference gene primers provided the basis for estimating nucleated cell counts. Here immunoSEQ multiplex PCR was the method, and the copy in TCRdb shows in-frame clones only, minus some. That table supplies the V and J calls and clone size; D and trimming were determined from the DNA. Counted here are around 360,000 clones, around 87% occurring once; the ten biggest clones make up around 2%. The source of the sample is a study of blood T cell repertoires in COVID-19. In the study overall: COVID-19 samples, acute and convalescent, were from the United States, Italy and Spain.

Those enrolled, adults aged roughly 18 to 95 years, came from around 24 US areas. The study assigned cohorts using participant-reported clinical history. The sample consisted of PBMCs or T cells enriched from blood (not recorded which). The source of this sequence is a man between 40 and 49 years old in a cohort exposed to, infected with or recovered from COVID-19 (not recorded which). J is TRBJ2-1 and V is TRBV10-2; D is undetermined. The CDR3 protein is CASREISNEQFF. The DNA for the CDR3 is TGCGCCAGCAGAGAGATTAGCAATGAGCAGTTCTTC.